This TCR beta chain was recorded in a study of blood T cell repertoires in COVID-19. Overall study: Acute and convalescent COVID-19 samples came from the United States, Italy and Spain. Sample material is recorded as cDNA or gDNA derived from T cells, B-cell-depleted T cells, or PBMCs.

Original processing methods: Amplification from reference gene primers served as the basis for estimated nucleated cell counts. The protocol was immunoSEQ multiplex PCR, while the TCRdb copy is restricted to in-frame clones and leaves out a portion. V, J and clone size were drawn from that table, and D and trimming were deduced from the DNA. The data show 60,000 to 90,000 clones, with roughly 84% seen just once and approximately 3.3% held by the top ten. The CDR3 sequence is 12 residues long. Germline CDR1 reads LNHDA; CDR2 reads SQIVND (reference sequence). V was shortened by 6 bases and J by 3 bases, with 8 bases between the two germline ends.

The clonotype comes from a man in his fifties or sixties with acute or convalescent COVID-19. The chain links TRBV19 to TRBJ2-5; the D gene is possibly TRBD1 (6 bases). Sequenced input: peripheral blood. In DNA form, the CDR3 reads TGTGCCAGTAGAGGACAGAAAGAGACCCAGTACTTC. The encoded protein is CASRGQKETQYF.